These 28 T cell receptor beta chains originate from one sample sequenced in a study of T-cell reconstitution after alpha-beta-depleted transplantation in children. The TCRbeta library was prepared with unique molecular identifiers. TCRdb processed the PCR reads anew with MiXCR; each CDR3 protein has one entry. This repertoire shows about 300,000 distinct CDR3 sequences, roughly a tenth found once; its top ten account for less than 8%. The source material was PBMCs, sampled before TCRalphabeta/CD19-depleted stem cell transplant. All receptors derive from a boy less than two years old with acute myeloid leukemia, due to receive a stem cell transplant.

In its sample, this clonotype was seen a few times. The chain is built from TRBV7-6 and TRBJ2-3; 11 bases are a match to TRBD2. V trimming: 4 bases; J trimming: 0 bases; junction bases outside the gene matches: 9. This CDR3 is built from 18 residues. Looked up from germline, CDR1 is SGHVS and CDR2 is FNYEAQ. Written as DNA, the CDR3 is TGTGCCAGCAGCTCCCTAGCGGGAGGTAGCTCGAGCACAGATACGCAGTATTTT. This translates into CASSSLAGGSSSTDTQYF.

This clonotype showed up many times. V and J are TRBV6-6 and TRBJ1-1; D possibly corresponds to TRBD1 (5 bases). CDR3 length equals 13 residues. The V and J ends lost 7 bases and 11 bases respectively, with 20 bases between them. Germline V gene data show CDR1 as MNHNY and CDR2 as SVGAGI (reference sequence). CDR3 in amino acids: CASTPGPWKVAFF. In DNA, the CDR3 is TGTGCCAGCACCCCGGGACCGTGGAAGGTGGCTTTCTTT.

Many counts were recorded for this clonotype. The chain carries TRBV6-5 and TRBJ2-7; D is unclear. V gave up 0 bases and J gave up 7 bases, with 4 bases separating them. Germline assignment: CDR1 MNHEY and CDR2 SVGAGI. This CDR3 is 11 amino acids long. CDR3 amino acids: CASSYSGEQYF. The CDR3 DNA reads TGTGCCAGCAGTTACTCAGGGGAGCAGTACTTC.

This clonotype was seen repeatedly, ten times or more. The chain uses TRBV28 and TRBJ2-1; possibly TRBD1 for D (6 bases). Germline assignment: CDR1 MDHEN and CDR2 SYDVKM. The CDR3 length is 11 residues. V was shortened by 11 bases and J by 6 bases, with 11 bases between the two germline ends. CDR3 DNA sequence: TGTGCCGGGGGCGTGGGCAATGAGCAGTTCTTC. Protein sequence: CAGGVGNEQFF.

V usage is TRBV3-1 and J usage is TRBJ2-7, with TRBD2 identical over 8 bases. The CDR3 runs 15 residues. Germline CDR1 reads LGHDT; CDR2 reads YNNKEL (reference sequence). V was pared by 4 bases and J by 2 bases, with 7 bases of the junction left unmatched. CDR3 protein: CASSPGGGTTYEQYF. The DNA for the CDR3 is TGTGCCAGCAGCCCCGGCGGGGGGACTACCTACGAGCAGTACTTC.

This clonotype was seen repeatedly, ten times or more. The rearrangement uses TRBV5-1 and TRBJ2-7, with D perhaps matching TRBD1 (5 bases). Germline V gene data show CDR1 as SGHRS and CDR2 as YFSETQ. This CDR3 has 11 residues. V lost 4 bases to trimming and J lost 7 bases, with 9 bases between them. CDR3: CASSTDIEQYF. In DNA, the CDR3 is TGCGCCAGCAGCACGGACATTGAGCAGTACTTC.

Many counts were recorded for this clonotype. The chain has TRBV6-5 and TRBJ1-6; D is ambiguous. Germline CDR1 MNHEY, CDR2 SVGAGI. The CDR3 spans 12 residues. Trimming shortened V by 2 bases and J by 9 bases, and 5 bases separated the two germline ends. The CDR3 loop reads CASSYTGSPLHF. For the CDR3, the DNA is TGTGCCAGCAGTTACACGGGTTCACCCCTCCACTTT.

This clonotype has a count of ten or more. The CDR3 DNA reads as TGTGCCAGCAGCTCCGGACAGGGTACACCCTACGAGCAGTACTTC. Protein: CASSSGQGTPYEQYF. This rearrangement joins TRBV6-5 to TRBJ2-7, with 8 bases lining up with TRBD1. V was pared by 6 bases and J by 2 bases, with 9 bases of the junction left unmatched. Germline CDR1 MNHEY, CDR2 SVGAGI. The CDR3 runs to 15 residues.

This clonotype was detected ten times or more. This chain connects TRBV20-1 to TRBJ2-1, with TRBD2 matching 11 bases. The CDR3 loop spans 18 amino acids. V lost 0 bases, J lost 0 bases, and 7 bases stayed unmatched. Germline CDR1 DFQATT, CDR2 SNEGSKA (reference sequence). CDR3 nucleotides: TGCAGTGCTAGAGATCCTAGCGGGGGGCCTAGCTCCTACAATGAGCAGTTCTTC. Its protein is CSARDPSGGPSSYNEQFF.

The chain uses TRBV6-5 and TRBJ2-7; TRBD1 agrees at 9 bases. The CDR3 totals 16 residues. CDR1 is MNHEY, CDR2 SVGAGI, per germline. With V trimmed by 0 bases and J by 2 bases, 5 bases remained unmatched. The CDR3 DNA reads TGTGCCAGCAGTTACTCAGACAGGGGGAATACCTACGAGCAGTACTTC. Protein: CASSYSDRGNTYEQYF.

This chain connects TRBV19 to TRBJ2-5; D is perhaps TRBD2 (5 bases). V lost 5 bases and J 3 bases, leaving 13 bases between the germline ends. Germline CDR1 is LNHDA and CDR2 is SQIVND (reference sequence). This CDR3 has 14 residues. The CDR3 reads CASSVDWGEETQYF. The CDR3 coding sequence is TGTGCCAGTAGTGTGGACTGGGGTGAAGAGACCCAGTACTTC.

About this clonotype itself: An end of the junction differs from the germline gene, which may be a read error. CDR3 DNA: TGTGCCAGCAGCCAAGTCGGACTAGCGGGAGGGCGAGAGCGGTTCTTC. Translated: CASSQVGLAGGRERFF. The chain carries TRBV4-2 and TRBJ2-1; TRBD2 matches at 15 bases. The germline V gene encodes CDR1 LGHNA and CDR2 YNFKEQ. CDR3 length: 16 amino acids.

This rearrangement joins TRBV7-8 to TRBJ2-1; tentative D call: TRBD2 (7 bases). V lost 2 bases, J lost 10 bases, and 15 bases lay in between. This CDR3 is built from 14 residues. Germline lookup yields CDR1 SGHVS and CDR2 FQNEAQ. CDR3 DNA sequence: TGTGCCAGCAGCTTATACGGGGGGCCGGGAGAGCAGTTCTTC. It codes for CASSLYGGPGEQFF.

This clonotype was seen only a few times. The V gene is TRBV7-3, the J gene TRBJ2-3; TRBD2 matches at 7 bases. Germline lookup yields CDR1 SGHTA and CDR2 FQGTGA. This CDR3 is built from 15 residues. Unmatched junction bases numbered 7, after V lost 5 bases and J lost 2 bases. The CDR3 reads CASSRSGSFTDTQYF. The DNA for the CDR3 is TGTGCCAGCAGCCGTAGCGGGTCCTTCACAGATACGCAGTATTTT.

This clonotype showed up many times. The chain uses TRBV5-1 and TRBJ2-7, with TRBD1 matching over 9 bases. V gave up 0 bases and J gave up 2 bases; unmatched junction bases: 15. The CDR3 runs 19 residues. Germline CDR1 and CDR2: SGHRS and YFSETQ. CDR3 DNA: TGCGCCAGCAGCTTGGCCGGGACCGCACCGGGACAGGGAACCTACGAGCAGTACTTC. Translation gives CASSLAGTAPGQGTYEQYF.

This clonotype was counted ten times or more. The chain joins TRBV20-1 to TRBJ2-2, with 8 nucleotides matching TRBD1. Trimming cost V 0 bases and J 5 bases; bases outside gene matches: 5. In germline, CDR1 is DFQATT, CDR2 SNEGSKA (reference sequence). The CDR3 has 15 residues. The CDR3 sequence: CSARDPRGRTGELFF. CDR3 in DNA: TGCAGTGCTAGAGACCCCAGGGGGCGAACCGGGGAGCTGTTTTTT.

As for this clonotype: Given a much more abundant clone one base away, this may be a read error. V and J are TRBV2 and TRBJ2-7; D is possibly TRBD1 (6 bases). This CDR3 has 13 residues. The germline gives CDR1 SNHLY, CDR2 FYNNEI. V lost 11 bases and J lost 1, with 15 bases in between. The DNA for the CDR3 is TGTGCCGTGGGGGCAGGGTGGTCCTACGAGCAGTACTTC. It codes for CAVGAGWSYEQYF.

This clonotype was detected only a few times. V usage is TRBV27 and J usage is TRBJ2-3; 10 bases fit TRBD2. Germline V lookup: CDR1 MNHEY, CDR2 SMNVEV (reference sequence). CDR3 length: 14 residues. V was clipped by 9 bases and J by 3 bases; unmatched bases: 6. The CDR3 loop is CASYSGGLTDTQYF. CDR3 nucleotides: TGTGCCAGTTATAGCGGGGGGTTGACAGATACGCAGTATTTT.

This clonotype has only a few counts. The rearrangement uses TRBV11-2 and TRBJ2-7; 14 bases are shared with TRBD2. The CDR3 consists of 19 residues. With V trimmed by 5 bases and J by 0 bases, 12 bases remained unmatched. From germline, CDR1 is SGHAT and CDR2 FQNNGV. The CDR3 loop reads CASSPRLAGGPSSSYEQYF. CDR3 DNA sequence: TGTGCCAGCAGCCCTCGACTAGCGGGGGGGCCCTCAAGCTCCTACGAGCAGTACTTC.

This clonotype has a handful of counts. This sequence joins TRBV28 and TRBJ2-5, with D maybe TRBD2 (7 bases). Trimming left V 7 bases short and J 4 bases short, with 22 bases between. Germline CDR1 MDHEN, CDR2 SYDVKM. The CDR3 is 16 residues long. The CDR3 DNA sequence: TGTGCCAGCACCCTGCGGGGGCCTATTTGGGGAGAGACCCAGTACTTC. Translating it yields CASTLRGPIWGETQYF.

This clonotype was counted ten times or more. V and J are TRBV5-1 and TRBJ1-2; 7 bases are a match to TRBD1. The V and J ends lost 0 bases and 4 bases, in that order; junction bases with no gene match: 3. The CDR3 has 14 amino acids. Germline CDR1 and CDR2: SGHRS and YFSETQ. In DNA, the CDR3 is TGCGCCAGCAGCTTGGGGGACAGTTCCTATGGCTACACCTTC. Translated, it gives CASSLGDSSYGYTF.

V is TRBV20-1 and J is TRBJ1-5; 7 bases line up with TRBD1. The germline CDR1 and CDR2 sequences are DFQATT and SNEGSKA (reference sequence). V was pared by 5 bases and J by 4 bases, with 14 bases of the junction left unmatched. This CDR3 has 16 residues. This CDR3 reads CSAPDRELGGNQPQHF. DNA of the CDR3: TGCAGTGCTCCCGACAGGGAATTGGGTGGGAATCAGCCCCAGCATTTT.

This clonotype was detected ten times or more. V and J are TRBV20-1 and TRBJ2-3; weak D call: TRBD1 (7 bases). Germline values: CDR1 DFQATT, CDR2 SNEGSKA (reference sequence). Between the trimmed V and J ends, which lost 1 base and 6 bases, there was a span of 17 bases. The CDR3 covers 15 residues. The CDR3 nucleotides read TGCAGTGCTAGAGTGAGACAGGGACTTATCGATACGCAGTATTTT. Its protein is CSARVRQGLIDTQYF.

This clonotype has more than one count but fewer than ten. The CDR3, as DNA: TGTGCCAGCAGTTTACGGCGGTACCCCTACGAGCAGTACTTC. It specifies CASSLRRYPYEQYF. The chain employs TRBV28 and TRBJ2-7, with no clear D. Trimming shortened V by 2 bases and J by 2 bases, and 10 bases separated the two germline ends. CDR1 and CDR2 (germline): MDHEN, SYDVKM. The CDR3 extends over 14 amino acids.

The chain has TRBV9 and TRBJ2-3; D gene ambiguous. Germline V CDR1 and CDR2: SGDLS, YYNGEE. Between the trimmed V and J ends, which lost 0 bases and 0 bases, there was a span of 14 bases. The CDR3 extends over 17 amino acids. In DNA form, the CDR3 reads TGTGCCAGCAGCGTAGAGGGAATAGCCCTAAGCACAGATACGCAGTATTTT. Translating gives CASSVEGIALSTDTQYF.

This clonotype was seen ten or more times. The rearrangement joins TRBV5-6 to TRBJ2-5, with 7 bases lining up with TRBD1. CDR1 is SGHDT, CDR2 YYEEEE, per germline. J was trimmed by 5 bases and V by 1 base; bases with no gene match: 8. The CDR3 has 15 amino acids. CDR3 bases: TGTGCCAGCAGCTTGCAAGGGGGCGCAGGGGAGACCCAGTACTTC. It is translated as CASSLQGGAGETQYF.

This clonotype has at least ten counts. J is TRBJ2-2 and V is TRBV5-1; unclear D gene. This CDR3 is built from 15 residues. Between the trimmed V and J ends, which lost 4 bases and 0 bases, there was a span of 10 bases. Per the germline V gene, CDR1 is SGHRS and CDR2 is YFSETQ. The CDR3 region has the DNA TGCGCCAGCAGCCCCTGGGCCGCGAACACCGGGGAGCTGTTTTTT. Translating it yields CASSPWAANTGELFF.

The table lists this clonotype with many counts. The chain recombines TRBV4-2 with TRBJ1-4, with 11 bases that match TRBD1. Germline-derived CDR1 and CDR2 are LGHNA and YNFKEQ. V lost 2 bases and J lost 7; bases outside the gene matches: 3. This CDR3 comprises 15 residues. The chain's CDR3 is CASSQPGTGGEKLFF. Written as DNA, the CDR3 is TGTGCCAGCAGCCAACCCGGGACAGGGGGTGAAAAACTGTTTTTT.